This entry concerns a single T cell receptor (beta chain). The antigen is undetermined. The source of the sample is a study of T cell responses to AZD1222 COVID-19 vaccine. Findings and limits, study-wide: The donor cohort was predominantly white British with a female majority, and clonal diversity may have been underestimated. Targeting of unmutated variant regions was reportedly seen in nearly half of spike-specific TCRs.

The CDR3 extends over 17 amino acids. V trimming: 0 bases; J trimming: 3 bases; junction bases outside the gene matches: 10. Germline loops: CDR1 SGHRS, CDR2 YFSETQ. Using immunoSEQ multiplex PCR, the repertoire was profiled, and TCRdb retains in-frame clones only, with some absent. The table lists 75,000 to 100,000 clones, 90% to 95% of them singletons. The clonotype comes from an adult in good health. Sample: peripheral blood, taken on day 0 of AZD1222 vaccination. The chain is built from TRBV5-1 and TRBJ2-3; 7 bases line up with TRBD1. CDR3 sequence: CASSLAGRGTGTDTQYF. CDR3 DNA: TGCGCCAGCAGCTTGGCCGGCAGGGGGACGGGGACAGATACGCAGTATTTT.